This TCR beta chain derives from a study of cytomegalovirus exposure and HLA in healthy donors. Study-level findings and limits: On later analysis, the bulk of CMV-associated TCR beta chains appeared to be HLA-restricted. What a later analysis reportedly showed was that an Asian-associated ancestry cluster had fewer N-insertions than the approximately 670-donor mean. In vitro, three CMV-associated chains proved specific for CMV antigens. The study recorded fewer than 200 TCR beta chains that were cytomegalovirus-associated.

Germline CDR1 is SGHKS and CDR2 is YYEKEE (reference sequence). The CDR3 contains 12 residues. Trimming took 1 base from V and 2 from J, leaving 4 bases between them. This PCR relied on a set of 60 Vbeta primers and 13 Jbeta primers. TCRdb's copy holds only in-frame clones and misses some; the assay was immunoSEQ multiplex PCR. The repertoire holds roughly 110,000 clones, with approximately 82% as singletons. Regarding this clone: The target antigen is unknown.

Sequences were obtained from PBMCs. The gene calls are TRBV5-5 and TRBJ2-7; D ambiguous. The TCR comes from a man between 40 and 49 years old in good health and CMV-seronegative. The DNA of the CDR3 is TGTGCCAGCAGCTTGTCCGCCTACGAGCAGTACTTC. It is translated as CASSLSAYEQYF.